This T cell receptor (beta chain) was identified in a study of T cell responses to AZD1222 COVID-19 vaccine. As to this clone: Its antigen is unknown.

Pooling was applied to second doses at about 4 or about 12 weeks. TCRdb's table, derived via immunoSEQ multiplex PCR, lists solely in-frame clones and lacks some. The sample includes roughly 120,000 clones, approximately 86% of them seen just once. Trimming removed 0 bases from V and 8 bases from J, with 10 bases in between. CDR1 and CDR2 (germline): SGHDN, FVKESK. The CDR3 length is 13 residues. Whole-study results and caveats: Unmutated regions of variants are reportedly targeted by nearly half of spike-specific TCRs. Clonal diversity was possibly underestimated, and the donors were mostly white British, with more females.

The sequences come from peripheral blood, collected 28 days after the second AZD1222 dose. This chain uses TRBV14 with TRBJ1-1; D not resolved. The receptor was isolated from an adult who received the AZD1222 COVID-19 vaccine. The CDR3, as DNA: TGTGCCAGCAGCCAAGATTCCCCAACAGAAGCTTTCTTT. Amino acid sequence: CASSQDSPTEAFF. Using reference TRBV14 and TRBJ1-1 for the parts outside the CDR3, the full variable domain is EAGVTQFPSHSVIEKGQTVTLRCDPISGHDNLYWYRRVMGKEIKFLLHFVKESKQDESGMPNNRFLAERTGGTYSTLKVQPAELEDSGVYFCASSQDSPTEAFFGQGTRLTVV.